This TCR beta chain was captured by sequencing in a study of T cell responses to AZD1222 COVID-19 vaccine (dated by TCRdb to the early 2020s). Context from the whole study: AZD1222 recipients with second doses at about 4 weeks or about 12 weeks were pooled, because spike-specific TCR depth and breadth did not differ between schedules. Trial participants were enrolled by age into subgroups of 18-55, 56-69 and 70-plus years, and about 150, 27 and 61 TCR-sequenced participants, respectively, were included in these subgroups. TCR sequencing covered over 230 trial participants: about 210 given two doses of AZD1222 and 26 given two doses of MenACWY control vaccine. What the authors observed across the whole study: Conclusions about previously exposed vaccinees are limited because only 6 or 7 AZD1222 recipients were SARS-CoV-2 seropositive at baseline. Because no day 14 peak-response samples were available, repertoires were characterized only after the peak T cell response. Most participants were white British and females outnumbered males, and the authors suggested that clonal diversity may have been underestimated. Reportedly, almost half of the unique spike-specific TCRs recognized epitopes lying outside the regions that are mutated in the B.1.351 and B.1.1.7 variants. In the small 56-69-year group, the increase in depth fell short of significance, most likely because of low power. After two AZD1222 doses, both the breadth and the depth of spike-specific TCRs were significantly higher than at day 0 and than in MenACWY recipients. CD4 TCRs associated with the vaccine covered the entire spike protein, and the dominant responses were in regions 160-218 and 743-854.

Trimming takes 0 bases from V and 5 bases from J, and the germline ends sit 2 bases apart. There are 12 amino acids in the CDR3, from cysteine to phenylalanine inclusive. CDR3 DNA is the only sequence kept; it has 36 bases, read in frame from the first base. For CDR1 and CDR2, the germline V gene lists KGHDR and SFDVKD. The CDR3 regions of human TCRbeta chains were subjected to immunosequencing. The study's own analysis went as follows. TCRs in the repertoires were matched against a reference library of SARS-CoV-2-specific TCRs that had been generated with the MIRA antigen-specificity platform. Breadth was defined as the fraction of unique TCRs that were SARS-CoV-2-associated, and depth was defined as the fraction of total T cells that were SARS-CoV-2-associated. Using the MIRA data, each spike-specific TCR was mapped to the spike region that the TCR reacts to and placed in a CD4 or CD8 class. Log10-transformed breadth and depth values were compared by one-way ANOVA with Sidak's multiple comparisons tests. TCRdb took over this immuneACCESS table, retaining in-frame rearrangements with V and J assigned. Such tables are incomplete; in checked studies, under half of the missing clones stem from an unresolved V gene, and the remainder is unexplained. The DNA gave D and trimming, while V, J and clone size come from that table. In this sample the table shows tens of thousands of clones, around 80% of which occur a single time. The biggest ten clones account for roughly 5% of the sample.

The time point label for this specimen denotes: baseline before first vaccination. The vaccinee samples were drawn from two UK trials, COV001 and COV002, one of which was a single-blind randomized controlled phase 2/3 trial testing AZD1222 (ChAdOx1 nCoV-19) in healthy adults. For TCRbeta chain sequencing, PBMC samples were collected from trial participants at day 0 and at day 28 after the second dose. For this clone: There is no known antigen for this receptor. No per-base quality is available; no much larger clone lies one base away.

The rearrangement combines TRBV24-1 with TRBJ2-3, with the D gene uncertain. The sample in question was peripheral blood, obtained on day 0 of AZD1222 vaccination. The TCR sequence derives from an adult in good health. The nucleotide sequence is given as TGTGCCACCAGTGATTTGAGAGATACGCAGTATTTT. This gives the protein CATSDLRDTQYF.